Listed here are 18 T cell receptor beta chains from one sample, sequenced in a study of cytomegalovirus exposure and HLA in healthy donors. Both 60 Vbeta primers and 13 Jbeta primers went into the PCR. Profiled with immunoSEQ multiplex PCR; TCRdb holds only in-frame clones, not every one. The sample lists under 150,000 clones, about 78% occurring once. Sequenced material: PBMCs. The receptors were gathered from a woman in her thirties in good health and CMV-seropositive.

This clone has a handful of counts. This chain connects TRBV5-4 to TRBJ1-1; 7 bases are a match to TRBD1. Losses at the gene ends were 4 bases for V and 11 bases for J; bases not matched to a gene: 11. Germline V lookup: CDR1 SGHNT, CDR2 YYREEE (reference sequence). The CDR3 totals 13 residues. CDR3 sequence (DNA): TGTGCCAGCAGCCCCGGGACAGAAAAAGGGGCTTTCTTT. Protein product: CASSPGTEKGAFF.

The CDR3 reads CATSRQNTGELFF. In DNA form, the CDR3 reads TGTGCCACCAGCAGACAGAACACCGGGGAGCTGTTTTTT. J is TRBJ2-2 and V is TRBV15; D call uncertain. The CDR3 has 13 amino acids. V was pared by 2 bases and J by 1 base, with 2 bases between. CDR1 and CDR2 from the germline V gene are LNHNV and YYDKDF (reference sequence).

This chain connects TRBV19 to TRBJ1-1; 9 bases agree with TRBD1. The CDR3 totals 18 residues. V trimming: 2 bases; J trimming: 5 bases; junction bases outside the gene matches: 15. CDR1 and CDR2 from the germline V gene are LNHDA and SQIVND (reference sequence). The CDR3 region has the DNA TGTGCCAGTAGTATACCGACCGGGACAGGGTACGGGAGGACTGAAGCTTTCTTT. It encodes CASSIPTGTGYGRTEAFF.

This chain links TRBV19 with TRBJ1-3; D ambiguous. V was clipped by 6 bases and J by 1 base, with 7 bases between them. The CDR3 is made up of 13 amino acids. Germline-derived CDR1 and CDR2 are LNHDA and SQIVND (reference sequence). The CDR3, as DNA: TGTGCCAGTAGATCGGTTTCTGGAAACACCATATATTTT. Translation gives CASRSVSGNTIYF.

The table lists this clone with a few counts. The sample contains more than one DNA sequence encoding this CDR3. The chain is built from TRBV5-1 and TRBJ1-2, with D possibly TRBD1 on 5 matching bases. The CDR3 has 15 residues. Germline values: CDR1 SGHRS, CDR2 YFSETQ. The V gene lost 0 bases and the J gene lost 0 bases, with 9 bases spanning the gap. CDR3 in DNA: TGCGCCAGCAGCTTGGGCCAGGGTGCTAACTATGGCTACACCTTC. As protein: CASSLGQGANYGYTF. Based on the CDR3 plus reference TRBV5-1 and TRBJ1-2, the full variable domain is KAGVTQTPRYLIKTRGQQVTLSCSPISGHRSVSWYQQTPGQGLQFLFEYFSETQRNKGNFPGRFSGRQFSNSRSEMNVSTLELGDSALYLCASSLGQGANYGYTFGSGTRLTVV.

This chain joins TRBV18 and TRBJ2-5, with D tentatively TRBD2 (5 bases). The length of the CDR3 is 15 residues. The V end lost 3 bases, the J end lost 5 bases, and 16 bases lay between the germline ends. CDR1 is KGHSH and CDR2 is LQKENI in the germline V gene. CDR3 bases: TGTGCCAGCTCACCGGAGGAGATAGTCGTCGAGACCCAGTACTTC. Protein: CASSPEEIVVETQYF.

The chain has TRBV19 and TRBJ2-7; tentative D call: TRBD2 (6 bases). The V end was cut by 6 bases, the J end by 2 bases, with 11 bases between. Looked up from germline, CDR1 is LNHDA and CDR2 is SQIVND (reference sequence). The CDR3 extends over 13 amino acids. The CDR3 is CASRVAVTYEQYF. CDR3 nucleotides: TGTGCCAGTAGAGTAGCGGTTACCTACGAGCAGTACTTC.

The chain has TRBV15 and TRBJ1-3; 7 bases agree with TRBD1. V was pared by 8 bases and J by 0 bases, with 7 bases of the junction left unmatched. Germline V lookup: CDR1 LNHNV, CDR2 YYDKDF (reference sequence). The CDR3 runs to 15 residues. For the CDR3, the DNA is TGTGCCACCGGGGCAGGGGGATCCTCTGGAAACACCATATATTTT. Translation gives CATGAGGSSGNTIYF.

This chain joins TRBV29-1 and TRBJ2-1; 11 positions match TRBD1. This CDR3 contains 13 residues. Germline values: CDR1 SQVTM, CDR2 ANQGSEA. Losses at the gene ends were 7 bases for V and 6 bases for J; bases not matched to a gene: 5. The CDR3 here is CSAAGQGGNEQFF. CDR3 coding DNA: TGCAGCGCCGCGGGACAGGGGGGCAATGAGCAGTTCTTC.

The V and J genes are TRBV18 and TRBJ1-4, with D maybe TRBD1 (5 bases). V shed 6 bases and J shed 6 bases, with 11 bases lying between them. Germline V gene sequence: CDR1 KGHSH, CDR2 LQKENI. The CDR3 loop spans 13 amino acids. The CDR3 DNA is TGTGCCAGCTCGCAGGGTGGAGATGAAAAACTGTTTTTT. Translated: CASSQGGDEKLFF.

CDR3: CASIQDANYGYTF. Written as DNA, the CDR3 is TGTGCCAGCATACAGGACGCTAACTATGGCTACACCTTC. V gene TRBV2 combines with J gene TRBJ1-2; tentative D call: TRBD1 (5 bases). V dropped 7 bases and J dropped 0 bases, with 9 bases sitting between them. This CDR3 has 13 residues. Per germline, CDR1 SNHLY and CDR2 FYNNEI.

This clone was recorded a few times. The genes are TRBV19 and TRBJ1-1, with D possibly being TRBD1 (6 bases). The germline V gene encodes CDR1 LNHDA and CDR2 SQIVND (reference sequence). This CDR3 is built from 15 residues. The ends were cut back, 4 bases at V and 2 bases at J, with 14 bases in the middle. CDR3: CASSRTGSINTEAFF. The CDR3 DNA sequence: TGTGCCAGTAGTAGAACAGGGAGTATTAACACTGAAGCTTTCTTT.

The rearrangement joins TRBV7-2 to TRBJ2-7; TRBD1 might be the D (6 bases). The CDR3 loop spans 15 amino acids. With 1 base removed from V and 3 bases from J, the gap between germline ends came to 13 bases. The germline gives CDR1 SGHTA, CDR2 FQGNSA. In DNA form, the CDR3 reads TGTGCCAGCAGCTTAGAGGGTGGACAGTTCTACGAGCAGTACTTC. Protein product: CASSLEGGQFYEQYF.

V and J are TRBV29-1 and TRBJ2-5; D gene unclear. There are 13 residues in the CDR3. Germline CDR1 reads SQVTM; CDR2 reads ANQGSEA. V shed 5 bases and J shed 5 bases, with 15 bases lying between them. CDR3 loop: CSVIKWVGETQYF. DNA for the CDR3: TGCAGCGTTATAAAGTGGGTCGGGGAGACCCAGTACTTC.

This chain uses TRBV12-2 with TRBJ2-7; the table's TRBD2 call for D was not verified on the DNA. TRBV12-2 is an annotated pseudogene. CDR3 length: 16 amino acids. The CDR3 loop is CASRFQLTSGIYEQYF. The CDR3 DNA reads as TGTGCAAGTCGCTTTCAGTTGACTAGCGGGATTTACGAGCAGTACTTC.

This chain joins TRBV6-5 and TRBJ2-3, with 8 positions matching TRBD2. Germline lookup yields CDR1 MNHEY and CDR2 SVGAGI. This CDR3 is built from 15 residues. Trimming cost V 7 bases and J 2 bases; bases outside gene matches: 8. CDR3 in amino acids: CASKLGGAATDTQYF. As DNA, the CDR3 is TGTGCCAGCAAACTCGGGGGGGCCGCCACAGATACGCAGTATTTT.

In DNA, the CDR3 is TGTGCCATCAGTGAAATGGCTAGTAACGAGCAGTACTTC. This sequence encodes CAISEMASNEQYF. J is TRBJ2-7 and V is TRBV10-3, with no clear D. Germline V lookup: CDR1 ENHRY, CDR2 SYGVKD. V lost 3 bases, J lost 5 bases, and 11 bases lay in between. This CDR3 is 13 amino acids long.

In DNA form, the CDR3 reads TGTGCCTGGAGCGAGACAGTTAGCAATCAGCCCCAGCATTTT. Its protein product is CAWSETVSNQPQHF. The chain employs TRBV30 and TRBJ1-5; TRBD1 might be the D (5 bases). The germline gives CDR1 GTSNPN, CDR2 SVGIG (reference sequence). The germline V and J ends were trimmed by 3 bases and 0 bases, with 9 bases remaining between them. This CDR3 contains 14 residues. Using reference TRBV30 and TRBJ1-5 for the parts outside the CDR3, the full variable domain is SQTIHQWPATLVQPVGSPLSLECTVEGTSNPNLYWYRQAAGRGLQLLFYSVGIGQISSEVPQNLSASRPQDRQFILSSKKLLLSDSGFYLCAWSETVSNQPQHFGDGTRLSIL.